One T cell receptor (beta chain) is described in this entry. This clonotype is labeled medium-sized (0.01 to 0.1%). Its antigen specificity is not known. Within one base of it there is no much larger clone, and no base qualities were kept. From its cysteine to its phenylalanine, the CDR3 spans 14 amino acids. The entry retains the CDR3 DNA only, 42 bases that are in frame from base 1. The junction shows trimming of 7 bases on V and 5 bases on J, plus 17 bases between the germline ends. Taken from the germline V gene (reference sequence), the CDR1 and CDR2 loops are LNHDA and SQIVND. The library was made by 5' RACE. The listed sequencing device is Illumina HiSeq 2000. TCRdb itself trimmed the public reads at Q25 with fastp, ran MiXCR and retained productive beta chains. Rows merge per CDR3 protein into single entries with the most common DNA and genes. In all, the sample holds thousands of distinct CDR3 sequences, and 6.7% of those were seen once. The ten largest clonotypes hold approximately 6.9% of the sample.

The source of the sample is a study (dated by TCRdb to between 2015 and 2016). About the full investigation: The study investigated the origins of HIV persistence in individuals who naturally controlled HIV infection.

The receptor comes from a female donor with HIV. The sequenced material came from total memory T cells from blood PBMCs. The sample's cell subset or site label, in plain terms: transitional memory CD4+ T cells. Recombination connected TRBV19 to TRBJ1-1, with the D gene call left open. The DNA is TGTGCCAGTAATACTAGGACCGGTGGGACTGAAGCTTTCTTT. Translated, this is CASNTRTGGTEAFF. Full variable domain (CDR3 extended with the reference TRBV19 and TRBJ1-1 proteins): DGGITQSPKYLFRKEGQNVTLSCEQNLNHDAMYWYRQDPGQGLRLIYYSQIVNDFQKGDIAEGYSVSREKKESFPLTVTSAQKNPTAFYLCASNTRTGGTEAFFGQGTRLTVV.